This T cell receptor (beta chain) was retrieved from a study of control samples from healthy donors and cancer patients. The length of the CDR3 is 13 residues. Germline V gene data show CDR1 as MNHEY and CDR2 as SVGAGI. Trimming removed 6 bases from V and 3 bases from J, with 12 bases in between. Sequenced by immunoSEQ multiplex PCR; TCRdb stores in-frame clones only, minus some. The sample holds roughly 170,000 clones, about 91% seen once. The sequencing input was blood. V is TRBV6-5 and J is TRBJ2-7; D gene ambiguous. The receptor comes from a woman aged 40-49 years in good health. The CDR3 here is CASRRQDRYEQYF. Here the CDR3 DNA reads TGTGCCAGCAGACGCCAGGACCGCTACGAGCAGTACTTC.